The clone carrying this T cell receptor beta chain came up many times. Its antigen is undetermined. Constant-segment primers were used for 5'RACE, and the resulting TCR alpha and TCR beta cDNA libraries carried sample barcodes and UMIs. TCRdb re-derived calls from the 5' RACE reads in MiXCR, one entry per CDR3 protein. The table lists tens of thousands of distinct CDR3 sequences, about 16% of them singletons. Germline V gene sequence: CDR1 SGHRS, CDR2 YFSETQ. Germline trimming cut 4 bases from V and 2 bases from J; bases unmatched to any gene: 12. There are 16 residues in the CDR3. These data belong to a study of T-cell memory formation after mild COVID-19. Turning to the study itself: Largely donor-specific sequence clusters came from two donors. Findings and caveats of the study: CM and EM subsets held most contracting CD4+ clones; EMRA held CD8+ ones. Day 15 to 85 contractors were CD4/CD8 balanced; later expanders leaned CD4+.

The clonotype was recovered from an adult who had mild COVID-19 (a few samples of this study predate the infection). Cell type and time point are not known. This chain uses TRBV5-1 with TRBJ2-7, with 7 bases lining up with TRBD1. What was sequenced was PBMCs or a T cell subset sorted from them (not recorded which). The CDR3 here is CASSPGPGTDPYEQYF. The CDR3 DNA reads as TGCGCCAGCAGCCCCGGACCGGGGACAGATCCCTACGAGCAGTACTTC.